Following are 10 T cell receptor beta chains from one sample sequenced in a study of shared clonotypes between healthy human individuals. The assay was immunoSEQ multiplex PCR, and TCRdb's table has in-frame clones only and misses some. The sample shows approximately 530,000 clones, 90% to 97% of them seen only once. Sequenced sample: naive CD4+ T cells sorted from blood. Described subset: CD45RA+ positively selected. These receptors all come from a woman younger than 45 in good health.

The V call is TRBV6-1, the J call TRBJ2-7; 7 bases align to TRBD1. This CDR3 comprises 14 residues. Germline V lookup: CDR1 MNHNS, CDR2 SASEGT. V was clipped by 10 bases and J by 3 bases; unmatched bases: 12. CDR3 residues: CATLDRERGYEQYF. DNA for the CDR3: TGTGCCACCCTTGACAGGGAAAGGGGCTACGAGCAGTACTTC.

The chain combines TRBV5-4 with TRBJ2-1, with 12 positions matching TRBD2. The length of the CDR3 is 15 residues. Germline V lookup: CDR1 SGHNT, CDR2 YYREEE (reference sequence). Trimming removed 4 bases from V and 7 bases from J; junction bases left unmatched: 6. In DNA form, the CDR3 reads TGTGCCAGCAGCGCGGCTGGACTAGCGGGGAATGAGCAGTTCTTC. Amino acid sequence: CASSAAGLAGNEQFF.

The chain couples TRBV4-1 to TRBJ2-1; the D is unclear. The V end was cut by 5 bases, the J end by 1 base, with 15 bases between. CDR1 MGHRA and CDR2 YSYEKL come from the germline V gene. The CDR3 loop spans 16 amino acids. Written as DNA, the CDR3 is TGCGCCAGCAGCATTTCAATAGGATCATCCTACAATGAGCAGTTCTTC. It is translated as CASSISIGSSYNEQFF.

The genes are TRBV19 and TRBJ1-5, with D hard to call. V lost 5 bases to trimming and J lost 0 bases, with 11 bases between them. Germline V gives CDR1 LNHDA, CDR2 SQIVND (reference sequence). The CDR3 has 15 amino acids. The CDR3 DNA sequence: TGTGCCAGTAGTCTAGGAGGATATAGCAATCAGCCCCAGCATTTT. It specifies CASSLGGYSNQPQHF. The whole variable domain, remainder taken from reference TRBV19 and TRBJ1-5, is DGGITQSPKYLFRKEGQNVTLSCEQNLNHDAMYWYRQDPGQGLRLIYYSQIVNDFQKGDIAEGYSVSREKKESFPLTVTSAQKNPTAFYLCASSLGGYSNQPQHFGDGTRLSIL.

The chain uses TRBV4-1 and TRBJ2-7; 7 bases line up with TRBD1. Germline V gives CDR1 MGHRA, CDR2 YSYEKL. The CDR3 runs 16 residues. The ends lost 4 bases at V and 4 bases at J; junction bases unmatched: 13. For the CDR3, the DNA is TGCGCCAGCAGCCCTCCCGGGACAGCTGGACAATACGAGCAGTACTTC. Its protein is CASSPPGTAGQYEQYF.

CDR3 protein: CASSQGPSTDTQYF. The CDR3 nucleotides are TGCGCCAGCAGCCAGGGACCTAGCACAGATACGCAGTATTTT. J is TRBJ2-3 and V is TRBV5-1, with D perhaps given as TRBD1 or TRBD2 (5 bases each). CDR3 length: 14 residues. V was shortened by 4 bases and J by 0 bases, with 9 bases between the two germline ends. Germline assignment: CDR1 SGHRS and CDR2 YFSETQ. Combining the CDR3 with reference TRBV5-1 and TRBJ2-3 gives the whole variable domain KAGVTQTPRYLIKTRGQQVTLSCSPISGHRSVSWYQQTPGQGLQFLFEYFSETQRNKGNFPGRFSGRQFSNSRSEMNVSTLELGDSALYLCASSQGPSTDTQYFGPGTRLTVL.

This clone appeared a few times. The chain has TRBV5-1 and TRBJ2-1; D is undetermined. The CDR3 sequence is 14 residues long. V was trimmed by 3 bases and J by 0 bases, leaving 7 bases between them. Germline-derived CDR1 and CDR2 are SGHRS and YFSETQ. As DNA, the CDR3 is TGCGCCAGCAGCTCGGAAAGCTCCTACAATGAGCAGTTCTTC. It yields the protein CASSSESSYNEQFF. Variable domain in full (rest from reference TRBV5-1 and TRBJ2-1): KAGVTQTPRYLIKTRGQQVTLSCSPISGHRSVSWYQQTPGQGLQFLFEYFSETQRNKGNFPGRFSGRQFSNSRSEMNVSTLELGDSALYLCASSSESSYNEQFFGPGTRLTVL.

The V call is TRBV5-8, the J call TRBJ1-5, with a weak D call TRBD1 (5 bases). V lost 4 bases and J lost 6, with 14 bases in between. CDR1 is SGHTS and CDR2 is YDEGEE in the germline V gene. The CDR3 length is 14 residues. The DNA of the CDR3 is TGTGCCAGCAGCCACGGGACGTCGGTTCAGCCCCAGCATTTT. Translating gives CASSHGTSVQPQHF.

To note about this clone: This specimen includes other DNA sequences encoding the same CDR3. The rearrangement joins TRBV19 to TRBJ2-7; TRBD1 matches at 9 bases. Germline-derived CDR1 and CDR2 are LNHDA and SQIVND (reference sequence). With 5 bases clipped from V and 3 bases from J, the junction kept 5 bases outside the gene matches. This CDR3 spans 14 amino acids. The chain's CDR3 is CASSLQGAGYEQYF. CDR3 nucleotides: TGTGCCAGTAGTTTACAGGGGGCGGGCTACGAGCAGTACTTC.

The J gene is TRBJ1-1, the V gene TRBV6-5; a weak D match, TRBD1 (6 bases). V gave up 7 bases and J gave up 10 bases, with 16 bases separating them. Germline CDR1 MNHEY, CDR2 SVGAGI. The CDR3 has 12 amino acids. CDR3 sequence: CASTGGGGVAFF. CDR3 bases: TGTGCCAGCACCGGGGGCGGGGGAGTAGCTTTCTTT.